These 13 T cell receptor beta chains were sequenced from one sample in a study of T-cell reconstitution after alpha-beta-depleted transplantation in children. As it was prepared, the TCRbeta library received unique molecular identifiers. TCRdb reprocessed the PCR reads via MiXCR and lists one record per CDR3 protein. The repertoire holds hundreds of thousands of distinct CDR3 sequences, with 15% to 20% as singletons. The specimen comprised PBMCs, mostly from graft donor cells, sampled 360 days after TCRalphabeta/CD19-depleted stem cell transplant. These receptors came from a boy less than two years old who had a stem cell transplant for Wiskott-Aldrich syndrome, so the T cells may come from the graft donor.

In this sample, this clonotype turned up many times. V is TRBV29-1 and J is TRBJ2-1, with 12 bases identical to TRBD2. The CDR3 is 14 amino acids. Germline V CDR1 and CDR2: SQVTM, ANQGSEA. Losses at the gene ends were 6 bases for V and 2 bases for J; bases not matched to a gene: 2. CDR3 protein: CSVGLAGTYNEQFF. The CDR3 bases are TGCAGCGTAGGACTAGCGGGGACCTACAATGAGCAGTTCTTC.

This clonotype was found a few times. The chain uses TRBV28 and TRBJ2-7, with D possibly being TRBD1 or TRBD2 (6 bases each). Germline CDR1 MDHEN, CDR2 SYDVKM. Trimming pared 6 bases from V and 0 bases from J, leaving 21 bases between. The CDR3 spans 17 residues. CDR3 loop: CASSQGGTGRSSYEQYF. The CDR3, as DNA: TGTGCCAGCAGCCAAGGGGGAACAGGGAGGAGCTCCTACGAGCAGTACTTC.

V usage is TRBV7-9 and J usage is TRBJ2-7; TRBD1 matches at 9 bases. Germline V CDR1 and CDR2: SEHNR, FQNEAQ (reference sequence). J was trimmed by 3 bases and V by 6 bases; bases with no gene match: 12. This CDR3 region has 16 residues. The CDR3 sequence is CASSDSRGQGNYEQYF. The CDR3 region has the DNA TGTGCCAGCAGTGATAGCCGGGGACAGGGCAACTACGAGCAGTACTTC.

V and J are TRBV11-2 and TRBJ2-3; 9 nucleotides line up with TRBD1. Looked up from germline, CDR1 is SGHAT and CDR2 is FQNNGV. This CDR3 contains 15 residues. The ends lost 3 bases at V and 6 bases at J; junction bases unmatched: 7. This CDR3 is CASSFGDRVPDTQYF. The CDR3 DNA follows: TGTGCCAGCAGCTTCGGGGACAGGGTGCCGGATACGCAGTATTTT. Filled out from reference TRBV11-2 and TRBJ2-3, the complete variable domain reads EAGVAQSPRYKIIEKRQSVAFWCNPISGHATLYWYQQILGQGPKLLIQFQNNGVVDDSQLPKDRFSAERLKGVDSTLKIQPAKLEDSAVYLCASSFGDRVPDTQYFGPGTRLTVL.

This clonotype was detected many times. The CDR3 DNA follows: TGCGCCAGCAGCCAAGACGCGACCGGGACTAGCACAGATACGCAGTATTTT. It encodes CASSQDATGTSTDTQYF. This rearrangement joins TRBV4-1 to TRBJ2-3; TRBD2 might be the D (6 bases). Looked up from germline, CDR1 is MGHRA and CDR2 is YSYEKL. The CDR3 length is 17 residues. The ends were cut back, 0 bases at V and 0 bases at J, with 13 bases in the middle.

CDR3 nucleotides: TGTGCCAGCGGACTAGCGGTAACCAATGAGCAGTTCTTC. Amino acid sequence: CASGLAVTNEQFF. The rearrangement links TRBV10-3 to TRBJ2-1, with 10 bases aligning to TRBD2. Per the germline V gene, CDR1 is ENHRY and CDR2 is SYGVKD. Losses at the gene ends were 10 bases for V and 6 bases for J; bases not matched to a gene: 6. The CDR3 covers 13 residues.

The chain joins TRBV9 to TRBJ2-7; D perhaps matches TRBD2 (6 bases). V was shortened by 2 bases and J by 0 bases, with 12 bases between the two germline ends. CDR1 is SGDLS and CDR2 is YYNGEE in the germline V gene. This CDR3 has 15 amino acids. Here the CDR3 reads CASSVGEASSYEQYF. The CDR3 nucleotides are TGTGCCAGCAGCGTGGGGGAGGCGAGCTCCTACGAGCAGTACTTC.

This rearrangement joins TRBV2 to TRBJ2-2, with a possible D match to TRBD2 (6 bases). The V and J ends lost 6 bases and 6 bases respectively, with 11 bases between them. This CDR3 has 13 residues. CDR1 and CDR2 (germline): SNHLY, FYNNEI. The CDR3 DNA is TGTGCCAGCAGGCGGGACTTACCCGGGGAGCTGTTTTTT. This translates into CASRRDLPGELFF.

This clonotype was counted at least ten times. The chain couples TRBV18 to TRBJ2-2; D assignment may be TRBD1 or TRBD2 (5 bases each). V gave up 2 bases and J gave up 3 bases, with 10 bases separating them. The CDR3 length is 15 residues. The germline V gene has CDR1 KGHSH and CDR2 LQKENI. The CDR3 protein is CASSPWRGDTGELFF. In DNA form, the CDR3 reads TGTGCCAGCTCACCATGGAGAGGGGACACCGGGGAGCTGTTTTTT.

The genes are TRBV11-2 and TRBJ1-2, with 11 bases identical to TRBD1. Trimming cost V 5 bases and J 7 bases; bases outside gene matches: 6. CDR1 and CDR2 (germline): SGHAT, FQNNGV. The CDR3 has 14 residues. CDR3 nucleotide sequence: TGTGCCAGCAGCCTCGGACAGGGGGCTAGTGGCTACACCTTC. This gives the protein CASSLGQGASGYTF.

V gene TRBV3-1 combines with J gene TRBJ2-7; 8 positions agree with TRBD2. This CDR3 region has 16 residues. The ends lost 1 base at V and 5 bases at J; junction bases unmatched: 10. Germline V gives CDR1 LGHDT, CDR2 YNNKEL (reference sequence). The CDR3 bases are TGTGCCAGCAGCCAAGGGACTAGCACCCTGCGAGACGAGCAGTACTTC. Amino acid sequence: CASSQGTSTLRDEQYF.

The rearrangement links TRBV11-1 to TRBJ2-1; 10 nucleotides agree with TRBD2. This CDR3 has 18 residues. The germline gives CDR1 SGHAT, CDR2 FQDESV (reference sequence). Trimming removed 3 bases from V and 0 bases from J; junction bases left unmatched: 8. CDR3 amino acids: CASSLASGGLSSYNEQFF. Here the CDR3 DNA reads TGTGCCAGCAGCTTGGCTAGCGGGGGCCTTAGCTCCTACAATGAGCAGTTCTTC.

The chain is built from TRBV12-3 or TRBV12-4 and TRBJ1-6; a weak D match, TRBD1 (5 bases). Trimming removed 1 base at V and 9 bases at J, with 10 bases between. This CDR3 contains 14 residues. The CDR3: CASSLVEGISPLHF. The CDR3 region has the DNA TGTGCCAGCAGTTTAGTAGAGGGGATTTCACCCCTCCACTTT.